Below, one T cell receptor beta chain is given with its context. Germline V lookup: CDR1 SGHRS, CDR2 YFSETQ. The CDR3 totals 16 residues. The trim removed 3 bases at V and 3 bases at J, leaving 10 bases unmatched. One entry per CDR3 protein, called by TCRdb with MiXCR from the RT-PCR reads. This table has about 700,000 distinct CDR3 sequences, 11% to 15% appearing once. This clonotype was obtained from a female donor in good health, serving as a healthy control. The sequenced sample was memory CD4+ T cells from blood. The J gene is TRBJ2-7, the V gene TRBV5-1; TRBD1 agrees at 9 bases. CDR3 amino acids: CASSSQPTGGSYEQYF. The CDR3 DNA sequence: TGCGCCAGCAGCTCCCAACCGACAGGGGGGAGCTACGAGCAGTACTTC.